This TCR beta chain was obtained from a study of sequential checkpoint blockade in melanoma. Treatment in this sample: randomized to nivolumab then ipilimumab (arm A) or the reverse (arm B). CDR3 size: 16 residues. Germline CDR1 reads LNHDA; CDR2 reads SQIVND (reference sequence). After removal of 3 bases from V and 5 bases from J, the junction contained 8 bases not matched to a gene. Some clones are missing from TCRdb's copy, which holds only in-frame ones; the method was immunoSEQ multiplex PCR. Among 450 to 550 clones, 21% were seen once, and the ten largest hold about 7%. This sequence joins TRBV19 and TRBJ1-1; the match to TRBD1 covers 11 bases. Sequenced material: tumor tissue (inferred from file names), taken from a patient given nivolumab and ipilimumab in sequence. The sequence derives from a human donor with melanoma. The CDR3 is CASSITGQGERTEAFF. DNA for the CDR3: TGTGCCAGTAGTATTACGGGACAGGGGGAGCGGACTGAAGCTTTCTTT. Drawing the rest from reference TRBV19 and TRBJ1-1, the complete variable domain is DGGITQSPKYLFRKEGQNVTLSCEQNLNHDAMYWYRQDPGQGLRLIYYSQIVNDFQKGDIAEGYSVSREKKESFPLTVTSAQKNPTAFYLCASSITGQGERTEAFFGQGTRLTVV.